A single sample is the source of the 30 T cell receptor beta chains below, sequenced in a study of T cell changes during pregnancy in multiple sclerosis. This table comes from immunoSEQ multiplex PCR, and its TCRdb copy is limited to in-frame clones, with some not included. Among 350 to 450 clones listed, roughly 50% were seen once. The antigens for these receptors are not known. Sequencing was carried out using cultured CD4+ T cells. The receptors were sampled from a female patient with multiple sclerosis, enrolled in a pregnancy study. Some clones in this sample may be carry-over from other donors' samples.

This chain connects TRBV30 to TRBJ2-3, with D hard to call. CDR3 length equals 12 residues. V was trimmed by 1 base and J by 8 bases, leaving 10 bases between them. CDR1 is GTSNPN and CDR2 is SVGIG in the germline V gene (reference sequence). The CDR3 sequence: CAWSALVATQYF. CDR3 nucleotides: TGTGCCTGGAGTGCCTTAGTTGCTACGCAGTATTTT.

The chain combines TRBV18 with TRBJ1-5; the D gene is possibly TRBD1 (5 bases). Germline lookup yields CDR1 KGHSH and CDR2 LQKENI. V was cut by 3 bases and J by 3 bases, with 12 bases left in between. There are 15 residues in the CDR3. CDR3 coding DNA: TGTGCCAGCTCACCGGTAGAGGGGAACAATCAGCCCCAGCATTTT. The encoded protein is CASSPVEGNNQPQHF. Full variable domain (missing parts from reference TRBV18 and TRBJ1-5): NAGVMQNPRHLVRRRGQEARLRCSPMKGHSHVYWYRQLPEEGLKFMVYLQKENIIDESGMPKERFSAEFPKEGPSILRIQQVVRGDSAAYFCASSPVEGNNQPQHFGDGTRLSIL.

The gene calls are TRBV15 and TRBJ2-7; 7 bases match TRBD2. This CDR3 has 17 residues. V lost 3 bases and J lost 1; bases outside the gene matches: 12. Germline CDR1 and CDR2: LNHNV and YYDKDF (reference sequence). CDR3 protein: CATSSPLGGEGSYEQYF. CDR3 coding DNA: TGTGCCACCAGCAGTCCCTTAGGAGGGGAGGGATCCTACGAGCAGTACTTC.

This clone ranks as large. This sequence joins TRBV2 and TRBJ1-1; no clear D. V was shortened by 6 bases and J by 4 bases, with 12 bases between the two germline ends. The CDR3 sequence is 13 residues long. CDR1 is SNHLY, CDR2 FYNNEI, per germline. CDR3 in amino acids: CASRVERATEAFF. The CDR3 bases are TGTGCCAGCAGGGTCGAGAGGGCCACTGAAGCTTTCTTT.

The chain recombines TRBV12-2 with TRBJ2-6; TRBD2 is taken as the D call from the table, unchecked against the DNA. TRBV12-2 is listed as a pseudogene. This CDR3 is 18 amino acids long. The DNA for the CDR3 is TGTGCAAGTCGCCGATATAGACTCCACAAAAGTCGGGCCAACGTCCTGACTTTC. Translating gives CASRRYRLHKSRANVLTF.

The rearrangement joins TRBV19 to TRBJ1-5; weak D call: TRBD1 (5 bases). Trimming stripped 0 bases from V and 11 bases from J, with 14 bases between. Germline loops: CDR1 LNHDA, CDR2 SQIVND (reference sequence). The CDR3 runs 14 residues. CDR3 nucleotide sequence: TGTGCCAGTAGTATAGATCTATGGGGGTCGGCCCAGCATTTT. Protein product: CASSIDLWGSAQHF.

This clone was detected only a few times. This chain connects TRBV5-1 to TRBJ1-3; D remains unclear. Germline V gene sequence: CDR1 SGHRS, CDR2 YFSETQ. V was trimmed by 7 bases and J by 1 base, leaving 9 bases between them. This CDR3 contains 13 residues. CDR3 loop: CASVEKSGNTIYF. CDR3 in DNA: TGCGCCAGCGTGGAAAAATCTGGAAACACCATATATTTT.

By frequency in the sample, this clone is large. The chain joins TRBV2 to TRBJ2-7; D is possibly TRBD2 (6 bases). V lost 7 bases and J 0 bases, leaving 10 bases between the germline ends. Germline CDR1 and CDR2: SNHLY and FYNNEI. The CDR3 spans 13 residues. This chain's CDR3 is CASTRGTSYEQYF. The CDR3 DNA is TGTGCCAGCACGCGCGGGACCTCCTACGAGCAGTACTTC.

The CDR3 spells CASRNAGAYNEQFF. The CDR3 DNA follows: TGTGCCAGCAGGAACGCGGGAGCTTACAATGAGCAGTTCTTC. The V and J genes are TRBV19 and TRBJ2-1; TRBD2 matches at 7 bases. In germline, CDR1 is LNHDA, CDR2 SQIVND (reference sequence). V shed 9 bases, J shed 4 bases, and the junction held 9 bases outside the gene matches. The CDR3 runs 14 residues.

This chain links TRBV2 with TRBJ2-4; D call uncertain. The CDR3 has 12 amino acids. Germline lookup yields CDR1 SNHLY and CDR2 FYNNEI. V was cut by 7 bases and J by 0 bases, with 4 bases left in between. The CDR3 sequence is CASTIAKNIQYF. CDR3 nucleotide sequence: TGTGCCAGCACGATAGCCAAAAACATTCAGTACTTC.

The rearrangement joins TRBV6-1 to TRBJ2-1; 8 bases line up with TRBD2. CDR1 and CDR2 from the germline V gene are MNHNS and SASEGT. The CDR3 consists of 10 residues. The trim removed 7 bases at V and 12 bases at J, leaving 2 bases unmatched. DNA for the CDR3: TGTGCCAGCAACGGACTAGCGCAGTTCTTC. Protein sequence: CASNGLAQFF.

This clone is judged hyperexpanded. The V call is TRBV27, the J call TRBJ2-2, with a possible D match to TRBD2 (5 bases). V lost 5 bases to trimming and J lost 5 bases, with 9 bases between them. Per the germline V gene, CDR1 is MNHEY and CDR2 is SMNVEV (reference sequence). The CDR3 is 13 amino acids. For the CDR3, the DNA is TGTGCCAGCAGTATTCTAGCTACCGGGGAGCTGTTTTTT. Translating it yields CASSILATGELFF.

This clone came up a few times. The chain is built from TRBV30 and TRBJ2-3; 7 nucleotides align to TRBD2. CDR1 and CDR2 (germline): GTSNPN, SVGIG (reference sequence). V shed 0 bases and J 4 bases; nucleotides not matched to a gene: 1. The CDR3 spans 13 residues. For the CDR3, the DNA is TGTGCCTGGAGTGTACGGGGGGCAGATACGCAGTATTTT. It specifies CAWSVRGADTQYF.

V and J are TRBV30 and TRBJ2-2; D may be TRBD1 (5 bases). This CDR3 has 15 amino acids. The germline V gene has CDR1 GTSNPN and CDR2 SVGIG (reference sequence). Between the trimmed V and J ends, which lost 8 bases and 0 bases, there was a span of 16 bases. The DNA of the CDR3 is TGTGCCGGCCCCCGACAGTTATCGAACACCGGGGAGCTGTTTTTT. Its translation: CAGPRQLSNTGELFF.

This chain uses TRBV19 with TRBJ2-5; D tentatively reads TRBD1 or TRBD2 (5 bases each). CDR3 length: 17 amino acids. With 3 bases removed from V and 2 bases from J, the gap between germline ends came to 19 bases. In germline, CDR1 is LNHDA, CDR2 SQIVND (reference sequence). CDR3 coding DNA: TGTGCCAGTAGTATGGCTCGAGCAGTGGGACGACAAGAGACCCAGTACTTC. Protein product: CASSMARAVGRQETQYF.

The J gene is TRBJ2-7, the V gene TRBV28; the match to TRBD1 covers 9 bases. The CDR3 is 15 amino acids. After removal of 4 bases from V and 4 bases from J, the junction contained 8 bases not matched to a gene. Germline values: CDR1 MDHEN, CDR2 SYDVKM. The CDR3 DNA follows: TGTGCCAGCAGTTCACCGGGACAGGGTAGTTACGAGCAGTACTTC. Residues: CASSSPGQGSYEQYF. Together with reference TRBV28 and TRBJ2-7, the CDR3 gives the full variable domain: DVKVTQSSRYLVKRTGEKVFLECVQDMDHENMFWYRQDPGLGLRLIYFSYDVKMKEKGDIPEGYSVSREKKERFSLILESASTNQTSMYLCASSSPGQGSYEQYFGPGTRLTVT.

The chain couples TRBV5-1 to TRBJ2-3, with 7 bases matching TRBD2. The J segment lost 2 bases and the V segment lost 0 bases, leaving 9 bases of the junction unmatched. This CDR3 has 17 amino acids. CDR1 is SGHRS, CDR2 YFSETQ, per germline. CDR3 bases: TGCGCCAGCAGCTTGGCCTTGACTAGCAGAAACACAGATACGCAGTATTTT. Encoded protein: CASSLALTSRNTDTQYF.

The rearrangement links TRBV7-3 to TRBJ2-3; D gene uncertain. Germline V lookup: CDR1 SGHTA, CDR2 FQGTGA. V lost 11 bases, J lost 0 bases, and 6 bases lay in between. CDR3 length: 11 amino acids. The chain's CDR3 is CAGTSTDTQYF. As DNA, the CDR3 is TGTGCCGGAACCAGCACAGATACGCAGTATTTT.

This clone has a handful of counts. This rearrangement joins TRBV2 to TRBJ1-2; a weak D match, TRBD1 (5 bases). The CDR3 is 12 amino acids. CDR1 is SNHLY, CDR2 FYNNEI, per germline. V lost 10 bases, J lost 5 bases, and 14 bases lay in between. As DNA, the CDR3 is TGTGCCATCTCCGGGACGGGGTATGGCTACACCTTC. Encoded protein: CAISGTGYGYTF.

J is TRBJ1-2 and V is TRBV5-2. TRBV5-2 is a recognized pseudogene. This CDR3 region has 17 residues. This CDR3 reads CASKPVRELRKTYGYTF. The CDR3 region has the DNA TGTGCCAGCAAGCCCGTTCGAGAGTTACGAAAGACCTATGGCTACACCTTC.

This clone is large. The CDR3 region has the DNA TGCGCCAGCAGCTTGGGACAGGGGGCGAACACCGGGGAGCTGTTTTTT. Translated, it gives CASSLGQGANTGELFF. V is TRBV5-1 and J is TRBJ2-2; 9 bases match TRBD1. CDR1 is SGHRS and CDR2 is YFSETQ in the germline V gene. Trimming removed 0 bases from V and 0 bases from J; junction bases left unmatched: 0. The CDR3 has 16 residues.

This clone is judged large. The CDR3 coding sequence is TGCGCCAGCAGTGAGTTTCAGGGTGAAAAACTGTTTTTT. Its protein is CASSEFQGEKLFF. This chain uses TRBV10-2 with TRBJ1-4; perhaps TRBD1 as D (5 bases). V was cut by 1 base and J by 7 bases, with 7 bases left in between. This CDR3 is built from 13 residues. CDR1 is WSHSY and CDR2 is SAAADI in the germline V gene.

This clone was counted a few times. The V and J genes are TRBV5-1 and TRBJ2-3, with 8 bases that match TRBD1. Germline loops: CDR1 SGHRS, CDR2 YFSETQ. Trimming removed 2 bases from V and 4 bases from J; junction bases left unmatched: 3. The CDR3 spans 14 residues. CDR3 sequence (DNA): TGCGCCAGCAGCTTCGGACAGGGCGCAGATACGCAGTATTTT. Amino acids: CASSFGQGADTQYF. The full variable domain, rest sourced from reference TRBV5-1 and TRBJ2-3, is KAGVTQTPRYLIKTRGQQVTLSCSPISGHRSVSWYQQTPGQGLQFLFEYFSETQRNKGNFPGRFSGRQFSNSRSEMNVSTLELGDSALYLCASSFGQGADTQYFGPGTRLTVL.

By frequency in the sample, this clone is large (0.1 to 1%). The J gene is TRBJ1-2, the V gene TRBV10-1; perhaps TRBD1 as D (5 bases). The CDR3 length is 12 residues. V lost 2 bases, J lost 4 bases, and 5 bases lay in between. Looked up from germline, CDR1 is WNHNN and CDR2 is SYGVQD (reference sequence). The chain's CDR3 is CASSEGAYGYTF. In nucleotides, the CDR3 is TGCGCCAGCAGTGAGGGGGCCTATGGCTACACCTTC.

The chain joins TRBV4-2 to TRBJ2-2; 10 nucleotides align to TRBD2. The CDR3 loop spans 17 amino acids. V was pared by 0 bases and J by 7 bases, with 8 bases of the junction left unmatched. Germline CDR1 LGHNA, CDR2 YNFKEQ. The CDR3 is CASSQEVLAGRVGELFF. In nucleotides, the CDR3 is TGTGCCAGCAGCCAAGAGGTACTAGCGGGGCGGGTCGGGGAGCTGTTTTTT.

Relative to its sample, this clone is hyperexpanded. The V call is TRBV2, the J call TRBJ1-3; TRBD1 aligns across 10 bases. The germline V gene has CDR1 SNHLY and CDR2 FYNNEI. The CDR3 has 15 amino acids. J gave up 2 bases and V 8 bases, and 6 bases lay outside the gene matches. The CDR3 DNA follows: TGTGCCAGCTCTACCGGGACAGGGGCTGGAAACACCATATATTTT. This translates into CASSTGTGAGNTIYF.

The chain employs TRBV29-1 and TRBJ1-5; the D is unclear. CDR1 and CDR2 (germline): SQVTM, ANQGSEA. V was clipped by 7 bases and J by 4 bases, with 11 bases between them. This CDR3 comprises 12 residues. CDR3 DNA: TGCAGCGCGAAGGGCCTTAATCAGCCCCAGCATTTT. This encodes CSAKGLNQPQHF.

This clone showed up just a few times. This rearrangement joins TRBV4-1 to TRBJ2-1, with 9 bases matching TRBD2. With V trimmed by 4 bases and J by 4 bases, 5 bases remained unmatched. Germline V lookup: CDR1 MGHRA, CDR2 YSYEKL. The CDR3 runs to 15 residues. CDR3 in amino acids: CASSRGLAAYNEQFF. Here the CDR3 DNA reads TGCGCCAGCAGCCGGGGACTAGCTGCATACAATGAGCAGTTCTTC.

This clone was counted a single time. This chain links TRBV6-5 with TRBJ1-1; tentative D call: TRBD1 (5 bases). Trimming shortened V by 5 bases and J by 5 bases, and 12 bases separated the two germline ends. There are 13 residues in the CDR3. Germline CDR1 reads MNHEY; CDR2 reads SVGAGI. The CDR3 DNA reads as TGTGCCAGCAGTGAACAGGTAAAGACTGAAGCTTTCTTT. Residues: CASSEQVKTEAFF.

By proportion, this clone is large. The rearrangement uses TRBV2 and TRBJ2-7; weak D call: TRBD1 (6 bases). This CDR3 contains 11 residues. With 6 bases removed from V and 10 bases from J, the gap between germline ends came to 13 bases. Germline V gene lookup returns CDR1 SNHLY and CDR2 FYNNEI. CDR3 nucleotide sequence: TGTGCCAGCAGCGCACGACAGGTTCAGTACTTC. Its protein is CASSARQVQYF. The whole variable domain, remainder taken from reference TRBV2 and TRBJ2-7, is EPEVTQTPSHQVTQMGQEVILRCVPISNHLYFYWYRQILGQKVEFLVSFYNNEISEKSEIFDDQFSVERPDGSNFTLKIRSTKLEDSAMYFCASSARQVQYFGPGTRLTVT.